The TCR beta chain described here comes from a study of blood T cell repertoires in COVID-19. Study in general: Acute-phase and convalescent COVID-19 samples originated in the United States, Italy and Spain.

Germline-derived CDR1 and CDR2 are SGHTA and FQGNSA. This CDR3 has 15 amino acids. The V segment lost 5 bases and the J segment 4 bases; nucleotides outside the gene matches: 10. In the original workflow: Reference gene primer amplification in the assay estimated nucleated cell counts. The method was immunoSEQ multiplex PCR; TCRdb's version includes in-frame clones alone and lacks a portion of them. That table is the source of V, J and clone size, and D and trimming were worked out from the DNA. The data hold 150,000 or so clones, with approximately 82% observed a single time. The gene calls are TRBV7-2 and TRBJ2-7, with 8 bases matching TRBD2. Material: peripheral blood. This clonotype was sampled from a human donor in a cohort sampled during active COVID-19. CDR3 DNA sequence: TGTGCCAGCAGCCTCGGACTAGCTCAACCATACGAGCAGTACTTC. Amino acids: CASSLGLAQPYEQYF.